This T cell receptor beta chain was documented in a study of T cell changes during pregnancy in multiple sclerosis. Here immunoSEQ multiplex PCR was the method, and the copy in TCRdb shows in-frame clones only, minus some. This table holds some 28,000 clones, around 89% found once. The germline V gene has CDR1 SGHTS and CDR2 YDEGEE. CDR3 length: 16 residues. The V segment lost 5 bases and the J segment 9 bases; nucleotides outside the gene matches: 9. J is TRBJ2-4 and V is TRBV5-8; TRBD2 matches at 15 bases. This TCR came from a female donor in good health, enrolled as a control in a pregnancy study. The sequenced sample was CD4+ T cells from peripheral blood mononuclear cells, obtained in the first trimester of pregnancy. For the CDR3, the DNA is TGTGCCAGCAGGTTCCCCGGGACTAGCGGGGGGAGCATTCAGTACTTC. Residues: CASRFPGTSGGSIQYF.